This TCR beta chain emerged from a study of identical twins' blood T cells. The study's findings and limits: V gene usage reportedly matched far better within twin pairs than unrelated donors. Twins shared more top CDR3 clonotypes than unrelated donors did.

There are a few counts of this clonotype. Its matching antigen is unknown. Each TCR cDNA library carried sample-specific barcodes on both ends. TCRdb re-called the 5' RACE reads through MiXCR, storing one row per CDR3 protein. The repertoire holds 300,000 to 400,000 distinct CDR3 sequences, over 25% seen once, with 6% to 7% in the top ten. The germline V gene has CDR1 MNHEY and CDR2 SVGEGT. V was clipped by 5 bases and J by 3 bases, with 16 bases between them. This CDR3 contains 15 residues. The specimen was PBMCs. The sequence derives from a woman aged 18-55 years in good health. The genes are TRBV6-2 or TRBV6-3 and TRBJ1-2; D remains ambiguous. DNA of the CDR3: TGTGCCAGCAGTACCAGGACGTTCGGCGACTATGGCTACACCTTC. Translating gives CASSTRTFGDYGYTF.